The 24 T cell receptor beta chains below were found in one sample sequenced in a study of regulatory T cells in long-lasting Graves disease. Time point defined: newly diagnosed GD, antithyroid drugs for less than 3 months. RNA isolated from PBMCs was used to make the TCR library. Through Arm-PCR of CDR3 regions and iRepertoire HTBI primers, TCR beta libraries were built. MiXCR, applied by TCRdb to the multiplex PCR reads, yields one record per CDR3 protein. Here the sample spans 400,000 to 500,000 distinct CDR3 sequences, about 16% being singletons. The data were also submitted as part of a second study, on T cells in Graves' hyperthyroidism and ophthalmopathy.

The sample here was peripheral blood mononuclear cells (PBMCs), taken at new diagnosis, from a patient treated with antithyroid drugs. The receptors derive from a woman aged 30 to 39 with Graves disease.

The table lists this clonotype with a few counts. The V and J genes are TRBV6-5 and TRBJ1-2, with D maybe TRBD1 (5 bases). The germline V gene encodes CDR1 MNHEY and CDR2 SVGAGI. This CDR3 region has 14 residues. V gave up 0 bases and J gave up 6 bases, with 11 bases separating them. CDR3 amino acids: CASSYSKGDHGYTF. CDR3 DNA sequence: TGTGCCAGCAGTTACTCGAAAGGGGACCATGGCTACACCTTC.

This clonotype was recorded many times. The chain combines TRBV20-1 with TRBJ2-5, with D possibly called TRBD1 or TRBD2 (10 bases each). The germline gives CDR1 DFQATT, CDR2 SNEGSKA (reference sequence). The CDR3 is 20 amino acids. V was cut by 1 base and J by 5 bases, with 32 bases left in between. CDR3 sequence: CSARAGGDRGLAGVWETQYF. The CDR3 nucleotides are TGCAGTGCTAGAGCTGGGGGGGACAGGGGCCTAGCGGGAGTATGGGAGACCCAGTACTTC.

This clonotype was recorded many times. The chain links TRBV12-3 or TRBV12-4 to TRBJ2-1; 8 nucleotides align to TRBD2. The V gene end was trimmed by 8 bases and the J gene end by 4 bases; junction bases not matched to a gene: 4. The CDR3 consists of 13 residues. The CDR3 nucleotides read TGTGCCAGCCATAGCGGGACATACAATGAGCAGTTCTTC. Its translation: CASHSGTYNEQFF.

This clonotype was detected a few times. The chain joins TRBV28 to TRBJ1-5; weak D call: TRBD1 (5 bases). Trimming pared 7 bases from V and 4 bases from J, leaving 23 bases between. Germline V gene sequence: CDR1 MDHEN, CDR2 SYDVKM. This CDR3 spans 17 amino acids. The CDR3 DNA is TGTGCCAGCACGGGATCAGGGAGTGATTTTCGGAATCAGCCCCAGCATTTT. Its translation is CASTGSGSDFRNQPQHF.

Notes on this clonotype: The junction departs from germline at one end; a sequencing error may be responsible. V usage is TRBV19 and J usage is TRBJ2-1; D tentatively reads TRBD1 or TRBD2 (5 bases each). Looked up from germline, CDR1 is LNHDA and CDR2 is SQIVND (reference sequence). This CDR3 has 15 residues. The CDR3 loop is CASSEGRHSYNEQSF. The CDR3 DNA reads as TGTGCCAGTAGCGAGGGACGGCACTCCTACAATGAGCAGTCCTTC.

The table lists this clonotype with a few counts. The genes are TRBV5-1 and TRBJ2-2, with D perhaps TRBD1 (6 bases). This CDR3 has 15 amino acids. With 6 bases removed from V and 5 bases from J, the gap between germline ends came to 17 bases. The germline gives CDR1 SGHRS, CDR2 YFSETQ. This chain's CDR3 is CASKSPGQRTGELFF. In DNA form, the CDR3 reads TGCGCCAGCAAATCACCGGGACAAAGAACCGGGGAGCTGTTTTTT. The whole variable domain, remainder taken from reference TRBV5-1 and TRBJ2-2, is KAGVTQTPRYLIKTRGQQVTLSCSPISGHRSVSWYQQTPGQGLQFLFEYFSETQRNKGNFPGRFSGRQFSNSRSEMNVSTLELGDSALYLCASKSPGQRTGELFFGEGSRLTVL.

The chain has TRBV27 and TRBJ1-1, with D perhaps TRBD1 (5 bases). The CDR3 has 16 residues. Germline V gene sequence: CDR1 MNHEY, CDR2 SMNVEV (reference sequence). Trimming removed 2 bases from V and 3 bases from J, with 16 bases in between. The CDR3 protein is CASSLNSRGWDTEAFF. CDR3 DNA sequence: TGTGCCAGCAGTTTAAATTCCCGGGGGTGGGACACTGAAGCTTTCTTT.

The V gene is TRBV4-1, the J gene TRBJ2-5; D possibly uses TRBD1 or TRBD2 (5 bases each). This CDR3 has 13 amino acids. V was trimmed by 1 base and J by 4 bases, leaving 7 bases between them. Germline CDR1 MGHRA, CDR2 YSYEKL. CDR3 nucleotides: TGCGCCAGCAGCCAAGCAGGGAGAGAGACCCAGTACTTC. This encodes CASSQAGRETQYF.

On this clonotype itself: A read error is the likely source, as a far larger clone sits one nucleotide away. J is TRBJ2-7 and V is TRBV12-3 or TRBV12-4, with 13 bases aligning to TRBD2. This CDR3 spans 19 amino acids. After removal of 0 bases from V and 7 bases from J, the junction contained 15 bases not matched to a gene. CDR3 loop: CASSLAIAGLAGVINEQYF. DNA for the CDR3: TGTGCCAGCAGTTTAGCGATAGCCGGACTAGCGGGAGTAATCAATGAGCAGTACTTC.

This clonotype was detected ten times or more. The J gene is TRBJ2-3, the V gene TRBV27; 8 nucleotides align to TRBD2. Germline-derived CDR1 and CDR2 are MNHEY and SMNVEV (reference sequence). J was trimmed by 0 bases and V by 5 bases; bases with no gene match: 7. CDR3 length: 16 amino acids. The CDR3 loop is CASSDALAGSTDTQYF. The CDR3 DNA follows: TGTGCCAGCAGTGACGCCTTAGCGGGAAGCACAGATACGCAGTATTTT.

This clonotype showed up many times. The gene calls are TRBV7-2 and TRBJ2-1, with 8 bases fitting TRBD2. The V gene end was trimmed by 5 bases and the J gene end by 8 bases; junction bases not matched to a gene: 8. This CDR3 spans 14 amino acids. CDR1 is SGHTA, CDR2 FQGNSA, per germline. The CDR3 spells CASSLGGRGDEQFF. DNA of the CDR3: TGTGCCAGCAGCCTAGGGGGGCGGGGGGATGAGCAGTTCTTC.

This clonotype has a count of ten or more. The chain employs TRBV2 and TRBJ1-4; D may be TRBD1 (6 bases). The CDR3 contains 13 residues. Trimming cost V 6 bases and J 1 base, with 6 bases left between them. Germline CDR1 SNHLY, CDR2 FYNNEI. CDR3: CASRQGTNEKLFF. In DNA form, the CDR3 reads TGTGCCAGCAGACAGGGAACTAATGAAAAACTGTTTTTT.

This clonotype occurred a few times. A read error may account for a junction end that differs from germline. The genes are TRBV13 and TRBJ1-6, with a weak D call TRBD1 (6 bases). The CDR3 runs to 14 residues. Per the germline V gene, CDR1 is PRHDT and CDR2 is FYEKMQ (reference sequence). The chain's CDR3 is CASSLGQPSSPLHF. The CDR3 coding sequence is TGTGCCAGCAGCCTAGGACAGCCGAGTTCACCCCTCCACTTT.

The rearrangement links TRBV30 to TRBJ1-2; D is possibly TRBD1 (6 bases). V was cut by 0 bases and J by 5 bases, with 10 bases left in between. Germline V lookup: CDR1 GTSNPN, CDR2 SVGIG (reference sequence). CDR3 length: 13 residues. The CDR3 sequence: CAWSVGGLYGYTF. The CDR3 DNA sequence: TGTGCCTGGAGTGTCGGGGGCCTATATGGCTACACCTTC. Looking up the rest from reference TRBV30 and TRBJ1-2 gives the full variable domain: SQTIHQWPATLVQPVGSPLSLECTVEGTSNPNLYWYRQAAGRGLQLLFYSVGIGQISSEVPQNLSASRPQDRQFILSSKKLLLSDSGFYLCAWSVGGLYGYTFGSGTRLTVV.

This sequence joins TRBV6-1 and TRBJ2-5; unclear D gene. Germline values: CDR1 MNHNS, CDR2 SASEGT. Trimming stripped 6 bases from V and 3 bases from J, with 20 bases between. This CDR3 is 16 amino acids long. The CDR3 DNA follows: TGTGCCAGCAGACCTCAGTCCCGCACCCTAGAAGAGACCCAGTACTTC. This codes for CASRPQSRTLEETQYF.

Points on this clonotype: Possible read error: a much larger clone is one base away. This sequence joins TRBV28 and TRBJ2-3; D is unresolved. The V end was cut by 9 bases, the J end by 0 bases, with 4 bases between. Germline CDR1 MDHEN, CDR2 SYDVKM. This CDR3 comprises 11 residues. The CDR3 nucleotides are TGTGCCAGAATCAGCACAGATACGCAGTATTTT. Translating gives CARISTDTQYF.

The chain employs TRBV15 and TRBJ1-1, with D maybe TRBD1 (5 bases). Germline-derived CDR1 and CDR2 are LNHNV and YYDKDF (reference sequence). The ends were cut back, 0 bases at V and 10 bases at J, with 12 bases in the middle. The CDR3 length is 13 residues. CDR3 coding DNA: TGTGCCACCAGCAGAGATGCCGCAGGGATAGCTTTCTTT. Translated: CATSRDAAGIAFF.

Many counts were recorded for this clonotype. The V and J genes are TRBV11-2 and TRBJ1-2, with D maybe TRBD1 (6 bases). The V and J ends lost 4 bases and 7 bases respectively, with 19 bases between them. The V gene's germline CDR1 is SGHAT and CDR2 FQNNGV. This CDR3 has 15 amino acids. For the CDR3, the DNA is TGTGCCAGCAGCTCCATGAAGGACAGCATTGGTGGCTACACCTTC. This gives the protein CASSSMKDSIGGYTF.

Within the sample, this clonotype is medium-sized. The chain employs TRBV6-4 and TRBJ2-6; D may be TRBD1 (5 bases). Trimming removed 3 bases from V and 0 bases from J, with 9 bases in between. CDR1 MRHNA and CDR2 SNTAGT come from the germline V gene. There are 16 residues in the CDR3. CDR3 sequence: CASSEVRGSGANVLTF. The CDR3 nucleotides are TGTGCCAGCAGTGAAGTAAGGGGCTCTGGGGCCAACGTCCTGACTTTC.

The gene calls are TRBV5-1 and TRBJ1-1, with D maybe TRBD1 (5 bases). The V gene's germline CDR1 is SGHRS and CDR2 YFSETQ. V lost 3 bases to trimming and J lost 0 bases, with 9 bases between them. There are 14 residues in the CDR3. The CDR3 sequence is CASSSSGMNTEAFF. CDR3 nucleotides: TGCGCCAGCAGCTCCTCAGGGATGAACACTGAAGCTTTCTTT.

In this sample, this clonotype turned up many times. The chain links TRBV2 to TRBJ2-1; D gene uncertain. The CDR3 covers 11 residues. Germline CDR1 is SNHLY and CDR2 is FYNNEI. Trimming pared 7 bases from V and 9 bases from J, leaving 10 bases between. The CDR3 is CASKIVVEQFF. The CDR3 nucleotides are TGTGCCAGCAAGATAGTGGTTGAGCAGTTCTTC.

There are a few counts of this clonotype. This chain joins TRBV29-1 and TRBJ1-2, with a weak D call TRBD1 (5 bases). The ends were cut back, 4 bases at V and 5 bases at J, with 11 bases in the middle. Germline-derived CDR1 and CDR2 are SQVTM and ANQGSEA. CDR3 length: 12 amino acids. CDR3 sequence reads: CSVVGGAYGYTF. The CDR3 DNA follows: TGCAGCGTTGTTGGAGGGGCTTATGGCTACACCTTC.

A remark on this clonotype: This clone may be a read error of a much larger clone one base away. The chain carries TRBV10-3 and TRBJ1-4, with TRBD1 as a possible D gene (6 bases). Trimming stripped 11 bases from V and 7 bases from J, with 17 bases between. CDR1 ENHRY and CDR2 SYGVKD come from the germline V gene. The CDR3 consists of 13 residues. Written as DNA, the CDR3 is TGTGCCGGCCGCTTGGACAGCTCTGAAAAACTGTTTTTT. It codes for CAGRLDSSEKLFF.

This clonotype was found many times. The V gene is TRBV20-1, the J gene TRBJ2-2, with TRBD2 matching 8 bases. The CDR3 sequence is 16 residues long. V shed 2 bases, J shed 4 bases, and the junction held 9 bases outside the gene matches. Germline assignment: CDR1 DFQATT and CDR2 SNEGSKA (reference sequence). The CDR3 coding sequence is TGCAGTGCTAGACCGGGGGGGGCCCGGGCCACCGGGGAGCTGTTTTTT. It yields the protein CSARPGGARATGELFF.